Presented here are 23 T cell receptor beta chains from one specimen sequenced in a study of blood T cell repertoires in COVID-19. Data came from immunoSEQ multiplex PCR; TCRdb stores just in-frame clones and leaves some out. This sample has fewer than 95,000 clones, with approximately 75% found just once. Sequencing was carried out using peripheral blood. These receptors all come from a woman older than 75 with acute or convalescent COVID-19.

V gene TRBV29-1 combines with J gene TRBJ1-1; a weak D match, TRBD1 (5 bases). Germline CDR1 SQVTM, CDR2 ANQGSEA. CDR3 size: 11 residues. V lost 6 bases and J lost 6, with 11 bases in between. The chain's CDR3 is CSVGTHAEAFF. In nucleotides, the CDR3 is TGCAGCGTAGGGACTCATGCTGAAGCTTTCTTT.

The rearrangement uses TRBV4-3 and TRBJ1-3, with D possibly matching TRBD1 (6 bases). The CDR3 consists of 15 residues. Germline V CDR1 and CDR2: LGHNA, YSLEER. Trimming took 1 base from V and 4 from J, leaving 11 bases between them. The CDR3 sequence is CASSQVWTAGNTIYF. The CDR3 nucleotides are TGCGCCAGCAGCCAAGTCTGGACAGCAGGAAACACCATATATTTT.

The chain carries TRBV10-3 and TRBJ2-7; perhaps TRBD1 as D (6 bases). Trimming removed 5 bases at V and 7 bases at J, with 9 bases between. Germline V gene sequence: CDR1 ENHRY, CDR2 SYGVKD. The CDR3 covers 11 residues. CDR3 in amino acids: CAISFRGEQYF. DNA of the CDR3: TGTGCCATCAGTTTTAGGGGGGAGCAGTACTTC.

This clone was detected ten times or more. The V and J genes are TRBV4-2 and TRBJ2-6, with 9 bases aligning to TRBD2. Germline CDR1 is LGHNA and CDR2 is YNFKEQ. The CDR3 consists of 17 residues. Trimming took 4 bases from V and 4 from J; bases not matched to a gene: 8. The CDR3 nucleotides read TGTGCCAGCAGCCCTTGGGCTAGCGGGGCAGGGGCCAACGTCCTGACTTTC. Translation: CASSPWASGAGANVLTF.

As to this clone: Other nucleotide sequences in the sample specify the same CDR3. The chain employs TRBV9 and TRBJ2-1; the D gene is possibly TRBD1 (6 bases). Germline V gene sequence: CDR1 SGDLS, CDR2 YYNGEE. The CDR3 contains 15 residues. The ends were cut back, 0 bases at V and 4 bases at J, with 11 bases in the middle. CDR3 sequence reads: CASSVGAGAYNEQFF. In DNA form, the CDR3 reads TGTGCCAGCAGCGTAGGGGCAGGGGCGTACAATGAGCAGTTCTTC.

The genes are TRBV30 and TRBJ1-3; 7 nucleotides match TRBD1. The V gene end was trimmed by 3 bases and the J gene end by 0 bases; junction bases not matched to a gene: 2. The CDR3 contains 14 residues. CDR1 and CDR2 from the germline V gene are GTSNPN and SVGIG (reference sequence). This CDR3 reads CAWSTGDSGNTIYF. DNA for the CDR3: TGTGCCTGGAGCACAGGGGACTCTGGAAACACCATATATTTT.

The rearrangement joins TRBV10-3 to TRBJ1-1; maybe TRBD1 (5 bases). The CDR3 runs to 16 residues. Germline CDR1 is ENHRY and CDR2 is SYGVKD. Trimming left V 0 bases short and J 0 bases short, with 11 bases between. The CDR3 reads CAISESNPRVNTEAFF. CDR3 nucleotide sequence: TGTGCCATCAGTGAGTCGAACCCCAGGGTGAACACTGAAGCTTTCTTT.

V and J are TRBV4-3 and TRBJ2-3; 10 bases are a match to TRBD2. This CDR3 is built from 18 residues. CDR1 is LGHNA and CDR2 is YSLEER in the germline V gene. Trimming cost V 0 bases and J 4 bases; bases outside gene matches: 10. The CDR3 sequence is CASSQDLVAGGPPDTQYF. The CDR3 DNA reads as TGCGCCAGCAGCCAAGATCTAGTAGCGGGGGGCCCCCCAGATACGCAGTATTTT.

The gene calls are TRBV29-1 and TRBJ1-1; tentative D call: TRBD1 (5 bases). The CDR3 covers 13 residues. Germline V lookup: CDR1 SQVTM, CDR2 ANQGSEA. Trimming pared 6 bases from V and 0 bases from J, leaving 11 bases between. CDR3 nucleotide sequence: TGCAGCGTCAAAGGGGTGCTGAACACTGAAGCTTTCTTT. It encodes CSVKGVLNTEAFF.

The CDR3 DNA reads as TGTGCCAGCAGCCTCGGACTAGCGAGCCAGTACTTC. Encoded protein: CASSLGLASQYF. The V and J genes are TRBV3-1 (or the pseudogene TRBV3-2) and TRBJ2-5; 9 bases line up with TRBD2. The germline CDR1 and CDR2 sequences are LGHDT and YNNKEL (reference sequence). This CDR3 is 12 amino acids long. V shed 4 bases and J 10 bases; nucleotides not matched to a gene: 4.

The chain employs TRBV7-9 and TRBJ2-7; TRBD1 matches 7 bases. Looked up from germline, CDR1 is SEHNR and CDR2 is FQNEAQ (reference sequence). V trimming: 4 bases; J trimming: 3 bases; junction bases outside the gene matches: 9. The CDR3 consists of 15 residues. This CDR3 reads CASSSHDRAGYEQYF. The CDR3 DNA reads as TGTGCCAGCAGCTCGCATGACAGGGCAGGCTACGAGCAGTACTTC.

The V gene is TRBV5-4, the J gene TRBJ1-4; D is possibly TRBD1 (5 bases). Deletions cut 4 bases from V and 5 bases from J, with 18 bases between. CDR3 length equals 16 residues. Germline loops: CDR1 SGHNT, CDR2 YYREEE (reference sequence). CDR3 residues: CASSRGWGSKNEKLFF. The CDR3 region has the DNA TGTGCCAGCAGCCGTGGCTGGGGCTCAAAAAATGAAAAACTGTTTTTT. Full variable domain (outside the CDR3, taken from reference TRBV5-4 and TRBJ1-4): ETGVTQSPTHLIKTRGQQVTLRCSSQSGHNTVSWYQQALGQGPQFIFQYYREEENGRGNFPPRFSGLQFPNYSSELNVNALELDDSALYLCASSRGWGSKNEKLFFGSGTQLSVL.

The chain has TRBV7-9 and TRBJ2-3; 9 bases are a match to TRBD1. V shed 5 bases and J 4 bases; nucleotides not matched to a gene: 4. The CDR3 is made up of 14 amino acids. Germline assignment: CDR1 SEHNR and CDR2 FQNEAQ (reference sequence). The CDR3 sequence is CASSPGQGADTQYF. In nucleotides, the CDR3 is TGTGCCAGCAGCCCGGGACAGGGAGCAGATACGCAGTATTTT.

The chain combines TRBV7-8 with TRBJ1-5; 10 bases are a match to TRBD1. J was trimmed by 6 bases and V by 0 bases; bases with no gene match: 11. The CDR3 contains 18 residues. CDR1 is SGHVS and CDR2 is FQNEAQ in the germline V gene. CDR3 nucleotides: TGTGCCAGCAGCTTAGCCGGGGGTTGGGACAGGGGCTCTCAGCCCCAGCATTTT. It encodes CASSLAGGWDRGSQPQHF.

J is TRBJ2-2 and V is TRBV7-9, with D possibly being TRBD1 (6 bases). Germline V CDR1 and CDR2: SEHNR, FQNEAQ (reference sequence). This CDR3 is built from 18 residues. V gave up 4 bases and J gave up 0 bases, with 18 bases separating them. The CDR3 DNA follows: TGTGCCAGCAGCTCCCTCTGGACAGACCCTTCGAACACCGGGGAGCTGTTTTTT. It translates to CASSSLWTDPSNTGELFF.

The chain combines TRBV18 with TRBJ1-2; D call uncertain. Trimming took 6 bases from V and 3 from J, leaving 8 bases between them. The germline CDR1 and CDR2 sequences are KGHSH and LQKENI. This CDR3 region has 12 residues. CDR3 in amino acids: CASSKRDYGYTF. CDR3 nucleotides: TGTGCCAGCTCTAAGAGGGACTATGGCTACACCTTC. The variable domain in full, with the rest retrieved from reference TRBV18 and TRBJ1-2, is NAGVMQNPRHLVRRRGQEARLRCSPMKGHSHVYWYRQLPEEGLKFMVYLQKENIIDESGMPKERFSAEFPKEGPSILRIQQVVRGDSAAYFCASSKRDYGYTFGSGTRLTVV.

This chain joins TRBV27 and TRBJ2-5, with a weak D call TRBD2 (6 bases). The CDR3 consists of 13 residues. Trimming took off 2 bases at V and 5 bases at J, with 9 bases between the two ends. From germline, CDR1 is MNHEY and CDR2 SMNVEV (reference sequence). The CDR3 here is CASSLGGRETQYF. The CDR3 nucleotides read TGTGCCAGCAGTTTAGGAGGGAGGGAGACCCAGTACTTC.

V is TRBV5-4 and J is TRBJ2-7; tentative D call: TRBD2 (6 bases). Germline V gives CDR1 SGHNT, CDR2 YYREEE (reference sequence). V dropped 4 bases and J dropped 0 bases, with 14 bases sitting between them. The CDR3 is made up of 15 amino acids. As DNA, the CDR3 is TGTGCCAGCAGCCTTGGGACTTCCGACTCCTACGAGCAGTACTTC. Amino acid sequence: CASSLGTSDSYEQYF. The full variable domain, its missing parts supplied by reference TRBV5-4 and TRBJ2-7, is ETGVTQSPTHLIKTRGQQVTLRCSSQSGHNTVSWYQQALGQGPQFIFQYYREEENGRGNFPPRFSGLQFPNYSSELNVNALELDDSALYLCASSLGTSDSYEQYFGPGTRLTVT.

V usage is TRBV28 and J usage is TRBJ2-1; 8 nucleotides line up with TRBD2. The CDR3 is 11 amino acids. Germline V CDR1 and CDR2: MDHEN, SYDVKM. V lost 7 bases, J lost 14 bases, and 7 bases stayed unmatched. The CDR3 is CASTQAGDEFF. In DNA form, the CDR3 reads TGTGCCAGCACCCAAGCGGGGGATGAGTTCTTC.

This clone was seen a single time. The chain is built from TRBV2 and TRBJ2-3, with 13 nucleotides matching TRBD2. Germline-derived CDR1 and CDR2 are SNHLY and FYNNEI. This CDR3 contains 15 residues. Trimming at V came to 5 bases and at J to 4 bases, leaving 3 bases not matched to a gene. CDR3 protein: CASSILAGGPDTQYF. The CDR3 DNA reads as TGTGCCAGCAGTATACTAGCGGGGGGGCCAGATACGCAGTATTTT.

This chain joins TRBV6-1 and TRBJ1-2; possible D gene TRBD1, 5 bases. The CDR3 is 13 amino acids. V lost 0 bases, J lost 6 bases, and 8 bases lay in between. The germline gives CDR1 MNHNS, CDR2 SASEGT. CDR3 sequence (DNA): TGTGCCAGCAGTGAAGCATACAGGCATGGCTACACCTTC. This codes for CASSEAYRHGYTF.

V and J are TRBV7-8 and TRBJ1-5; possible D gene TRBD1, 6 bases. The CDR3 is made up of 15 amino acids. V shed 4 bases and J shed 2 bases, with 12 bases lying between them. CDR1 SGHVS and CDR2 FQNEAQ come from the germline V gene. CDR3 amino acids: CASSWGRQGNQPQHF. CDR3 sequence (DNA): TGTGCCAGCAGCTGGGGAAGACAGGGCAATCAGCCCCAGCATTTT. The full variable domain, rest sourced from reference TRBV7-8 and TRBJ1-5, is GAGVSQSPRYKVAKRGQDVALRCDPISGHVSLFWYQQALGQGPEFLTYFQNEAQLDKSGLPSDRFFAERPEGSVSTLKIQRTQQEDSAVYLCASSWGRQGNQPQHFGDGTRLSIL.

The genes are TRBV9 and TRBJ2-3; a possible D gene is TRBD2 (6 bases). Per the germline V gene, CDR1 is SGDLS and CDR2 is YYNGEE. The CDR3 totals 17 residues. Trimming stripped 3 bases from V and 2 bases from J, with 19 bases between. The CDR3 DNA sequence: TGTGCCAGCAGCGAGGCCCAAAGCGGGCCCTTCACAGATACGCAGTATTTT. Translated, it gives CASSEAQSGPFTDTQYF.